Shown below are 17 T cell receptor beta chains from a single sample sequenced in a study of T cell responses to AZD1222 COVID-19 vaccine. The repertoire was sequenced with immunoSEQ multiplex PCR; TCRdb's copy has only in-frame clones and lacks some. The table lists about 170,000 clones, more than 85% of them singletons. This specimen was peripheral blood, taken on day 0 of AZD1222 vaccination. These receptors originate from an adult in good health.

This clone has a single count. The chain combines TRBV5-1 with TRBJ1-1, with a tentative D call TRBD1 (5 bases). In germline, CDR1 is SGHRS, CDR2 YFSETQ. V was cut by 2 bases and J by 3 bases, with 8 bases left in between. This CDR3 has 13 residues. Here the CDR3 reads CASSFSGDTEAFF. For the CDR3, the DNA is TGCGCCAGCAGCTTCTCGGGGGACACTGAAGCTTTCTTT.

The gene calls are TRBV27 and TRBJ1-1, with a possible D match to TRBD1 (6 bases). This CDR3 comprises 16 residues. The ends were cut back, 6 bases at V and 4 bases at J, with 21 bases in the middle. The germline gives CDR1 MNHEY, CDR2 SMNVEV (reference sequence). The CDR3 is CASRLQGMLVSTEAFF. As DNA, the CDR3 is TGTGCCAGCAGATTACAGGGAATGCTAGTGAGCACTGAAGCTTTCTTT.

The rearrangement joins TRBV10-3 to TRBJ2-7; D uncertain. Germline V gene lookup returns CDR1 ENHRY and CDR2 SYGVKD. The V end lost 3 bases, the J end lost 4 bases, and 7 bases lay between the germline ends. The CDR3 totals 12 residues. The chain's CDR3 is CAISDSWYEQYF. The CDR3, as DNA: TGTGCCATCAGTGATTCGTGGTACGAGCAGTACTTC.

The chain has TRBV5-1 and TRBJ2-1; D could derive from TRBD1 or TRBD2 (5 bases each). V shed 0 bases and J shed 4 bases, with 17 bases lying between them. CDR1 and CDR2 (germline): SGHRS, YFSETQ. This CDR3 contains 17 residues. The CDR3 bases are TGCGCCAGCAGCTTGGTTTCCGGGACGAGAGGGTACAATGAGCAGTTCTTC. This codes for CASSLVSGTRGYNEQFF.

V is TRBV6-5 and J is TRBJ1-5; 10 bases fit TRBD1. V was clipped by 10 bases and J by 5 bases; unmatched bases: 11. The CDR3 is 15 residues long. CDR1 and CDR2 (germline): MNHEY, SVGAGI. The CDR3 DNA follows: TGTGCCACCCAAACGGGACAGGGGCGGTATCAGCCCCAGCATTTT. Its protein product is CATQTGQGRYQPQHF.

CDR3 region: CASSVSAGYTQPQHF. CDR3 bases: TGTGCCAGCTCGGTTAGCGCCGGGTATACTCAGCCCCAGCATTTT. V is TRBV2 and J is TRBJ1-5; no firm D call. Trimming shortened V by 8 bases and J by 6 bases, and 20 bases separated the two germline ends. The CDR3 runs to 15 residues. From germline, CDR1 is SNHLY and CDR2 FYNNEI. The variable domain in full, with the rest retrieved from reference TRBV2 and TRBJ1-5, is EPEVTQTPSHQVTQMGQEVILRCVPISNHLYFYWYRQILGQKVEFLVSFYNNEISEKSEIFDDQFSVERPDGSNFTLKIRSTKLEDSAMYFCASSVSAGYTQPQHFGDGTRLSIL.

The J gene is TRBJ1-5, the V gene TRBV6-1; D might be TRBD1 (6 bases). Germline lookup yields CDR1 MNHNS and CDR2 SASEGT. V was pared by 3 bases and J by 11 bases, with 20 bases between. The CDR3 loop spans 15 amino acids. In DNA, the CDR3 is TGTGCCAGCAGTGACCTCGGGGGCGCCAGGAGGACCCAGCATTTT. Its translation is CASSDLGGARRTQHF.

The chain links TRBV18 to TRBJ1-1; TRBD1 aligns across 9 bases. Germline CDR1 and CDR2: KGHSH and LQKENI. V shed 2 bases and J 3 bases; nucleotides not matched to a gene: 4. The length of the CDR3 is 15 residues. CDR3 sequence (DNA): TGTGCCAGCTCACCAGGTAGGGACAGGGACACTGAAGCTTTCTTT. Translating it yields CASSPGRDRDTEAFF. Full variable domain (outside the CDR3, taken from reference TRBV18 and TRBJ1-1): NAGVMQNPRHLVRRRGQEARLRCSPMKGHSHVYWYRQLPEEGLKFMVYLQKENIIDESGMPKERFSAEFPKEGPSILRIQQVVRGDSAAYFCASSPGRDRDTEAFFGQGTRLTVV.

This rearrangement joins TRBV3-1 (or the pseudogene TRBV3-2) to TRBJ1-2; D gene uncertain. With 5 bases removed from V and 4 bases from J, the gap between germline ends came to 11 bases. The CDR3 is 13 amino acids. Germline loops: CDR1 LGHDT, CDR2 YNNKEL (reference sequence). CDR3 in amino acids: CASSNSGIYGYTF. In DNA, the CDR3 is TGTGCCAGCAGCAACTCGGGAATCTATGGCTACACCTTC.

This chain links TRBV5-4 with TRBJ2-2; 7 nucleotides agree with TRBD2. The V segment lost 3 bases and the J segment 0 bases; nucleotides outside the gene matches: 2. Germline loops: CDR1 SGHNT, CDR2 YYREEE (reference sequence). This CDR3 has 15 amino acids. Here the CDR3 reads CASSSGLANTGELFF. CDR3 bases: TGTGCCAGCAGCTCCGGACTAGCGAACACCGGGGAGCTGTTTTTT.

V and J are TRBV9 and TRBJ2-7; possible D gene TRBD1, 6 bases. The CDR3 consists of 17 residues. Per germline, CDR1 SGDLS and CDR2 YYNGEE. V dropped 0 bases and J dropped 0 bases, with 16 bases sitting between them. The CDR3 nucleotides are TGTGCCAGCAGCGTAGGAGGGAACAGGGAGCTCTCCTACGAGCAGTACTTC. This encodes CASSVGGNRELSYEQYF.

The rearrangement links TRBV7-5 to TRBJ1-6. TRBV7-5 corresponds to a pseudogene. The CDR3 runs to 16 residues. The CDR3 coding sequence is TGTGTCAGAAGCTTCTTAGGGACGGTCTATAATTCACCCCTCCACTTT. The encoded protein is CVRSFLGTVYNSPLHF.

V and J are TRBV25-1 and TRBJ1-2; D remains ambiguous. Germline CDR1 and CDR2: MGHDK and SYGVNS. V gave up 5 bases and J gave up 5 bases, with 6 bases separating them. The CDR3 length is 11 residues. CDR3 DNA: TGTGCCAGCAGTCCCGGTTATGGCTACACCTTC. Translated, it gives CASSPGYGYTF.

The chain joins TRBV5-1 to TRBJ2-7; D not resolved. The CDR3 loop spans 14 amino acids. The germline V and J ends were trimmed by 4 bases and 0 bases, with 11 bases remaining between them. Germline-derived CDR1 and CDR2 are SGHRS and YFSETQ. The CDR3 loop reads CASSTATGSYEQYF. CDR3 in DNA: TGCGCCAGCAGCACCGCGACGGGCTCCTACGAGCAGTACTTC.

The chain combines TRBV4-1 with TRBJ1-4; TRBD1 is a possible D gene (5 bases). The CDR3 has 17 amino acids. Germline V gives CDR1 MGHRA, CDR2 YSYEKL. Deletions cut 0 bases from V and 4 bases from J, with 15 bases between. CDR3 residues: CASSQDPVVRVNEKLFF. CDR3 DNA: TGCGCCAGCAGCCAAGATCCTGTCGTCAGGGTTAATGAAAAACTGTTTTTT.

This clone was detected once. The genes are TRBV7-2 and TRBJ1-6; a possible D gene is TRBD1 (5 bases). The CDR3 length is 17 residues. Trimming removed 1 base from V and 7 bases from J, with 17 bases in between. Germline V gene sequence: CDR1 SGHTA, CDR2 FQGNSA. The CDR3 DNA reads as TGTGCCAGCAGCTTAGGGTTCTCGGGGGTGAAAAATTCACCCCTCCACTTT. Translating gives CASSLGFSGVKNSPLHF.

V is TRBV19 and J is TRBJ1-2; D is uncertain. The CDR3 length is 16 residues. Germline V gene data show CDR1 as LNHDA and CDR2 as SQIVND (reference sequence). Trimming removed 4 bases at V and 8 bases at J, with 23 bases between. CDR3 loop: CASSTPSRTNHRGYTF. CDR3 DNA sequence: TGTGCCAGTAGTACGCCCTCCCGGACCAATCACCGGGGCTACACCTTC.